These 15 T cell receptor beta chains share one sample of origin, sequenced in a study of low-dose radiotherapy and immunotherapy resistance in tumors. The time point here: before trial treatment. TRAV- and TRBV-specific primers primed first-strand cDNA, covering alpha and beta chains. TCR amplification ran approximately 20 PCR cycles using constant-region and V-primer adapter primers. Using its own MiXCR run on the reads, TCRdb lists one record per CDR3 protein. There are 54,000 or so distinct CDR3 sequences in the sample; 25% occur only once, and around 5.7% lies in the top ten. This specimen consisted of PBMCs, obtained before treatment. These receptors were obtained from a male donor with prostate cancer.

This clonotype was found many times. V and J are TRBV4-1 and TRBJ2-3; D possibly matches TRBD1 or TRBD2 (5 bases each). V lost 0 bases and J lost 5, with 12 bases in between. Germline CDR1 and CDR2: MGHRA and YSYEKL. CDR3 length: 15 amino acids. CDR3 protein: CASSQEGPRGDTQYF. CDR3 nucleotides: TGCGCCAGCAGCCAAGAGGGACCTCGGGGAGATACGCAGTATTTT.

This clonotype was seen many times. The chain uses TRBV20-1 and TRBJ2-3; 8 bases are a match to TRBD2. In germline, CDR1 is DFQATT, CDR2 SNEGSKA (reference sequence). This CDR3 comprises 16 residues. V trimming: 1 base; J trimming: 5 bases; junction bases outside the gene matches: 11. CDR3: CSARGVDGGAGDTQYF. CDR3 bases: TGCAGTGCTAGAGGCGTGGACGGGGGGGCCGGAGATACGCAGTATTTT.

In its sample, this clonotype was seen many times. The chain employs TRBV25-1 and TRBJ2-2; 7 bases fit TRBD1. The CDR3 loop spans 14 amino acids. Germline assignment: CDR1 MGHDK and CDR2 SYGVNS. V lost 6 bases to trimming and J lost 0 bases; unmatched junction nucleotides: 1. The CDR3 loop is CASSGQANTGELFF. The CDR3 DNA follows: TGTGCCAGCAGCGGACAGGCGAACACCGGGGAGCTGTTTTTT.

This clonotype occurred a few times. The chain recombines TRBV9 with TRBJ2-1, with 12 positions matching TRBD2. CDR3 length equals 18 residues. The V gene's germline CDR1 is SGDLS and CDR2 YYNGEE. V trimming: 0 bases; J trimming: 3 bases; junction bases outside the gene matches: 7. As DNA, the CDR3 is TGTGCCAGCAGCGTAGCTAGCGGGAGGGCCCGAATCTACAATGAGCAGTTCTTC. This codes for CASSVASGRARIYNEQFF.

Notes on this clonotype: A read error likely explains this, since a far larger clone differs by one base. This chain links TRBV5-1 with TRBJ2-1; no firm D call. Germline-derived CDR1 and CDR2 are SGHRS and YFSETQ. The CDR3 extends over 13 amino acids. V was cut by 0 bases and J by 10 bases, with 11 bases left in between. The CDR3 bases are TGCGCCAGCAGCTTGGGGTACCCAAACGAGCAGTTCTTC. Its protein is CASSLGYPNEQFF.

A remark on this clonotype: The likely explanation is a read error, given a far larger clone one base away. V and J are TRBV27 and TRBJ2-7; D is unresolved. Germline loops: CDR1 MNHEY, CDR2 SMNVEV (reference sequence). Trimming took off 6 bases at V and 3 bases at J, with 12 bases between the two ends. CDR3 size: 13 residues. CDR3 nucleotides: TGTGCCAGCAGGGAGTGGGCCCTCTACGAGCAGTACTTC. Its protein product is CASREWALYEQYF.

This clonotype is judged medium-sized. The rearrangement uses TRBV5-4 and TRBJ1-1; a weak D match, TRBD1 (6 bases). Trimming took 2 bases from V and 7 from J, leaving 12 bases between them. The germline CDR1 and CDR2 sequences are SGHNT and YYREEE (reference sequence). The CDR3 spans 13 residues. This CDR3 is CASSFDRRGEAFF. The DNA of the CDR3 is TGTGCCAGCAGCTTCGACAGGCGGGGTGAAGCTTTCTTT. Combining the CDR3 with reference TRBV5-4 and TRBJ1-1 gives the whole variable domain ETGVTQSPTHLIKTRGQQVTLRCSSQSGHNTVSWYQQALGQGPQFIFQYYREEENGRGNFPPRFSGLQFPNYSSELNVNALELDDSALYLCASSFDRRGEAFFGQGTRLTVV.

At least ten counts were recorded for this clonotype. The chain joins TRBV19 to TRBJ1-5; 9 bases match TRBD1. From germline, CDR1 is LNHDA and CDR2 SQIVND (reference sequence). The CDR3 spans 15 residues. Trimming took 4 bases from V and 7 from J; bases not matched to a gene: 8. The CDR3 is CASSTRDRARQPQHF. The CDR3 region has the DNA TGTGCCAGTAGTACAAGGGACAGGGCAAGACAGCCCCAGCATTTT.

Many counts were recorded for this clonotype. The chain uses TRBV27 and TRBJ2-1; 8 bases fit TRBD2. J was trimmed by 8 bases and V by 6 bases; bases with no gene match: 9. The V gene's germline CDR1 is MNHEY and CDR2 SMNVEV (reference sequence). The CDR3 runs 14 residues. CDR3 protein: CASRPPGLVHEQFF. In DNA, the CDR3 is TGTGCCAGCAGACCTCCGGGACTAGTCCATGAGCAGTTCTTC.

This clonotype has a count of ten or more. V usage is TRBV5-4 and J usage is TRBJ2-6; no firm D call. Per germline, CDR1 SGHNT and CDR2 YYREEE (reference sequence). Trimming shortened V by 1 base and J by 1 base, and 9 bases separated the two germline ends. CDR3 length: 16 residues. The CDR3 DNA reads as TGTGCCAGCAGCTTGCCAGACAAATCTGGGGCCAACGTCCTGACTTTC. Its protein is CASSLPDKSGANVLTF.

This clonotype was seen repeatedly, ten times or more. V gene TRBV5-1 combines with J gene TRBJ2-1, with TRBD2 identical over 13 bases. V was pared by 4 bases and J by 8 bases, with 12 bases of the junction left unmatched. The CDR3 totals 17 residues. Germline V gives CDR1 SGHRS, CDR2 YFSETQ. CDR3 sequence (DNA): TGCGCCAGCAGCACCGGGACTAGCGGGATTTTAGGGGATGAGCAGTTCTTC. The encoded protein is CASSTGTSGILGDEQFF.

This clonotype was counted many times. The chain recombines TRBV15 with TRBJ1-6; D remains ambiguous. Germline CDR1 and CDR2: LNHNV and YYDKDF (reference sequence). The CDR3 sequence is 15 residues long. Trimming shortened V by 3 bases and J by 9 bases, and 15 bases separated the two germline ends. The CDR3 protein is CATSRTRIDGSPLHF. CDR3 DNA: TGTGCCACCAGCAGGACCCGAATAGACGGTTCACCCCTCCACTTT.

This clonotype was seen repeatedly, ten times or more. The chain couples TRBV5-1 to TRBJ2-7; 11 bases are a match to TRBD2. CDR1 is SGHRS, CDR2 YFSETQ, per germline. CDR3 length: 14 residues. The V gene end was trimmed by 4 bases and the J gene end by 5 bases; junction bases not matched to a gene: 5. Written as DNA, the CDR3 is TGCGCCAGCAGCATGACTAGCGGGACGGACGAGCAGTACTTC. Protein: CASSMTSGTDEQYF. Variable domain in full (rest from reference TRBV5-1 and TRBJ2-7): KAGVTQTPRYLIKTRGQQVTLSCSPISGHRSVSWYQQTPGQGLQFLFEYFSETQRNKGNFPGRFSGRQFSNSRSEMNVSTLELGDSALYLCASSMTSGTDEQYFGPGTRLTVT.

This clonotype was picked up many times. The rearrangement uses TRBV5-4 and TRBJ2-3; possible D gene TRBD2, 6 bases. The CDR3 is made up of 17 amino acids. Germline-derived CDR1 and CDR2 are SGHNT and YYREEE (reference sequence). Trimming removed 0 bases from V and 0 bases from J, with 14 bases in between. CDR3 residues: CASSLAVAGPSTDTQYF. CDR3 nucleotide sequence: TGTGCCAGCAGCTTGGCCGTTGCGGGACCAAGCACAGATACGCAGTATTTT.

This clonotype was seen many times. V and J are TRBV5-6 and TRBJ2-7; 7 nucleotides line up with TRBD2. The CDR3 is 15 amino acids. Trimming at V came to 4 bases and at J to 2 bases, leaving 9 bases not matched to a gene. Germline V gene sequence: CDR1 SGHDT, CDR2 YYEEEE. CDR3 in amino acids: CASSRSGVHTYEQYF. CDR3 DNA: TGTGCCAGCAGCAGAAGCGGGGTTCACACCTACGAGCAGTACTTC.